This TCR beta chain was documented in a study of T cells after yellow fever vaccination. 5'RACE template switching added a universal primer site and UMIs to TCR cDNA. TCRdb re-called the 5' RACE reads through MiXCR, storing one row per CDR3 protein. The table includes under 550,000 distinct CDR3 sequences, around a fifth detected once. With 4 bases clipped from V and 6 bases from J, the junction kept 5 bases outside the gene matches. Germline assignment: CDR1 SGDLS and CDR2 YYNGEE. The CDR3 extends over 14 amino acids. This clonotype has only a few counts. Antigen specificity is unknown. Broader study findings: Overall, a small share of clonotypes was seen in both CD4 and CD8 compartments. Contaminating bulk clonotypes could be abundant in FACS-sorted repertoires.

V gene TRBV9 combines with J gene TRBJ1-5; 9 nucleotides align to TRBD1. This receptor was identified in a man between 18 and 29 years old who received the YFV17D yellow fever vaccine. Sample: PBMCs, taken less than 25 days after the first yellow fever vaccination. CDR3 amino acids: CASSSQGASQPQHF. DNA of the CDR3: TGTGCCAGCAGCTCACAGGGGGCATCTCAGCCCCAGCATTTT.